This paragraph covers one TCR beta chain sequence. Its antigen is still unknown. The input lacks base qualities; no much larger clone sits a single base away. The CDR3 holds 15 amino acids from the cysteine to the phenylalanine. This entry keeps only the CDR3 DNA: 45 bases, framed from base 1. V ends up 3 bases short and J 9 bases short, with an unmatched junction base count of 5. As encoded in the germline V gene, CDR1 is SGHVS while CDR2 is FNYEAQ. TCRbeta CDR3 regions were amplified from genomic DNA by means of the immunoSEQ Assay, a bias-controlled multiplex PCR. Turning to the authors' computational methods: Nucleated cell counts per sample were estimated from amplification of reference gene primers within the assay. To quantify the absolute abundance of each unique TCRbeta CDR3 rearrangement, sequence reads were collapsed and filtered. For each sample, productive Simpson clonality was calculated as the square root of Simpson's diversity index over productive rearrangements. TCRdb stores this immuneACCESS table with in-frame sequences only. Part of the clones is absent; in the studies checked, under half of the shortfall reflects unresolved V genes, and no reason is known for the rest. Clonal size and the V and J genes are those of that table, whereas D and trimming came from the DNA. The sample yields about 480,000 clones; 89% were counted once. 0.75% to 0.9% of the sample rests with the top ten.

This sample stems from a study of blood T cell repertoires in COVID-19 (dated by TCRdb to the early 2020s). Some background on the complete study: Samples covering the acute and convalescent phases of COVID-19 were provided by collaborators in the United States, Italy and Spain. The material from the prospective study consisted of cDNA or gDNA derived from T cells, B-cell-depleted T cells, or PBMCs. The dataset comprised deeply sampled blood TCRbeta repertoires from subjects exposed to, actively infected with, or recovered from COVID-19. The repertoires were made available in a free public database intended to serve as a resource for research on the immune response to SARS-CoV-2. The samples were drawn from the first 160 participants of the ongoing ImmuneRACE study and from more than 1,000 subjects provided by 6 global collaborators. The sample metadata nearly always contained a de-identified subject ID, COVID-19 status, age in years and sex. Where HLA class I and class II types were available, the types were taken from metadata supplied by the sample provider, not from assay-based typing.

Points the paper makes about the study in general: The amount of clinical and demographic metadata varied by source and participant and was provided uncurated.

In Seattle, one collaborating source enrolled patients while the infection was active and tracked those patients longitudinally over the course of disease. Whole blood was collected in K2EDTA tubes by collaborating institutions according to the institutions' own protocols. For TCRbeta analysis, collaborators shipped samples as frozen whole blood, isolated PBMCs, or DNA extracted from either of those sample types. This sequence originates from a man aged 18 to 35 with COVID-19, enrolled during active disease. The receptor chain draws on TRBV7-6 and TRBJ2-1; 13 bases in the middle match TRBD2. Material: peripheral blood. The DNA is TGTGCCAGCAGCTTCGGACTAGCGGGAGTAGTTGAGCAGTTCTTC. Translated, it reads CASSFGLAGVVEQFF.